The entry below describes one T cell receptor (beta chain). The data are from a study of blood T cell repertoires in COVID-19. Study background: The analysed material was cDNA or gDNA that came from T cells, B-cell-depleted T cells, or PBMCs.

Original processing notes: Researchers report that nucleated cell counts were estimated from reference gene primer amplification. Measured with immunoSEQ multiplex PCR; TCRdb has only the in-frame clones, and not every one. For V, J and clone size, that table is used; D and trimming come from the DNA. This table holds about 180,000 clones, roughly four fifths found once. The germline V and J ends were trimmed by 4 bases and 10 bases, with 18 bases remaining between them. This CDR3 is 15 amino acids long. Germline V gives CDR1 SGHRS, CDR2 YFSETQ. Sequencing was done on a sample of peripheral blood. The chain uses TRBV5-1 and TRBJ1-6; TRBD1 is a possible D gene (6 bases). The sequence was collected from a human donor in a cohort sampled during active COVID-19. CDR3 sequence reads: CASSEDTGRGSPLHF. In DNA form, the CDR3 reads TGCGCCAGCAGCGAGGACACAGGGAGGGGATCACCCCTCCACTTT.